Listed below are T cell receptor beta chains from one sample, sequenced in a study of blood T cells in healthy people across ages. One entry per CDR3 protein results from TCRdb running MiXCR on the 5' RACE reads. Here the sample spans around 1,000,000 distinct CDR3 sequences, roughly 24% being singletons. This same sample was also part of a study on T cells of mothers and their children.

Sequenced material: blood. The receptors originated from a girl aged 2-10 years in good health. The CDR3 runs from the conserved cysteine through the conserved F or W. The order of the fields is V gene, J gene, clone size, D gene, CDR3 DNA, CDR3 protein. A D gene is named only where the DNA matches it firmly. Not all rows give a size; the values are once, few, many and, for expanded clones, a class.

V: TRBV6-1; J: TRBJ2-3; size: few; D: -; DNA: TGTGCCAGCAGCCCACTTGGAGCAGGGGTACGTCCCACAGATACGCAGTATTTT; CDR3: CASSPLGAGVRPTDTQYF
V: TRBV4-3; J: TRBJ1-2; size: few; D: TRBD1; DNA: TGCGCCAGCAGCCAAGATGGGACAGGGGTGTCTGGCTACACCTTC; CDR3: CASSQDGTGVSGYTF
V: TRBV27; J: TRBJ2-3; size: few; D: TRBD2; DNA: TGTGCCAGCAGCCTTGGACTAGCGGGGGGCGGGGGCACAGATACGCAGTATTTT; CDR3: CASSLGLAGGGGTDTQYF
V: TRBV29-1; J: TRBJ2-1; size: few; D: TRBD1; DNA: TGCAGCACTACAGGGGGCCATGAGCAGTTCTTC; CDR3: CSTTGGHEQFF
V: TRBV6-2/TRBV6-3; J: TRBJ1-1; size: few; D: -; DNA: TGTGCCAGCAGTTACTTTCCGGCCCGTGAAACTTTCTTT; CDR3: CASSYFPARETFF
V: TRBV28; J: TRBJ2-7; size: few; D: TRBD1; DNA: TGTGCCAGCAGTTTTTGGGGACAGGGGGCCTACGAGCAGTACTTC; CDR3: CASSFWGQGAYEQYF
V: TRBV29-1; J: TRBJ1-1; size: few; D: -; DNA: TGCAGCGTTGACCGTCCCAAGAACACTGAAGCTTTCTTT; CDR3: CSVDRPKNTEAFF
V: TRBV6-5; J: TRBJ2-2; size: few; D: TRBD1; DNA: TGTGCCAGTTCAGTGGGGACAGGGGCTACCGGGGAGCTGTTTTTT; CDR3: CASSVGTGATGELFF
V: TRBV6-6; J: TRBJ2-7; size: -; D: TRBD1; DNA: TGTGCCAGCAGCACCGGGACAGGGGCCTTCTACGAGCAGTACTTC; CDR3: CASSTGTGAFYEQYF
V: TRBV5-6; J: TRBJ1-1; size: -; D: -; DNA: TGTGCCAGCAGCCAGCTGACAGTGAACACTGAAGCTTTCTTT; CDR3: CASSQLTVNTEAFF
V: TRBV28; J: TRBJ1-2; size: few; D: -; DNA: TGTGCCAGCCTACAGGGAGAACACGGCTACACCTTC; CDR3: CASLQGEHGYTF
V: TRBV15; J: TRBJ2-5; size: -; D: TRBD1; DNA: TGTGCCACCAGCACAGTACCGGGACAGGGAGGGGAGACCCAGTACTTC; CDR3: CATSTVPGQGGETQYF
V: TRBV5-5; J: TRBJ2-7; size: -; D: -; DNA: TGTGCCAGCAGTTCCGGCGGGACAGCCGGAACCTACGAGCAGTACTTC; CDR3: CASSSGGTAGTYEQYF
V: TRBV5-1; J: TRBJ2-2; size: -; D: -; DNA: TGCGCCAGCAGCTTGGCCTTTATCTTCCGAACCAGGGGTGTTGACACCGGGGAGCTGTTTTTT; CDR3: CASSLAFIFRTRGVDTGELFF
V: TRBV5-1; J: TRBJ2-2; size: few; D: -; DNA: TGCGCCAGCAGCTTAGACAGGATCTCAGGGGAGCTGTTTTTT; CDR3: CASSLDRISGELFF
V: TRBV7-8; J: TRBJ1-2; size: -; D: TRBD1; DNA: TGTGCCAGCAGCGACGGGACAGGAAACTATGGCTACACCTTC; CDR3: CASSDGTGNYGYTF
V: TRBV5-1; J: TRBJ2-1; size: -; D: -; DNA: TGCGCCAGCAGCTTGGGACGCAAAACTATAAACAATGAGCAGTTCTTC; CDR3: CASSLGRKTINNEQFF
V: TRBV20-1; J: TRBJ2-5; size: -; D: TRBD2; DNA: TGCAGTACGAGTCCCGGGACTAGCGCTAAGACCCAGTACTTC; CDR3: CSTSPGTSAKTQYF
V: TRBV2; J: TRBJ2-1; size: -; D: -; DNA: TGTGCCAGCATCCTTCCCGTCTACAATGAGCAGTTCTTC; CDR3: CASILPVYNEQFF
V: TRBV19; J: TRBJ1-1; size: -; D: -; DNA: TGTGCCAGTAAATTTGGCACTGAAGCTTTCTTT; CDR3: CASKFGTEAFF
V: TRBV29-1; J: TRBJ2-1; size: few; D: TRBD1; DNA: TGCAGCGGTGGGACAGACAATGAGCAGTTCTTC; CDR3: CSGGTDNEQFF
V: TRBV7-6; J: TRBJ2-7; size: -; D: -; DNA: TGTGCCAGCAGCCCAGCGGGCTGGCCCTACGAGCAGTACTTC; CDR3: CASSPAGWPYEQYF
V: TRBV5-1; J: TRBJ1-1; size: few; D: -; DNA: TGCGCCAGCAGCTCCGGGCCCGTGGGACCCGTGAACACTGAAGCTTTCTTT; CDR3: CASSSGPVGPVNTEAFF
V: TRBV7-9; J: TRBJ2-6; size: -; D: -; DNA: TGTGCCAGCAGCCCCCCGTGGGGGCCTGGGGCCAACGTCCTGACTTTC; CDR3: CASSPPWGPGANVLTF
V: TRBV2; J: TRBJ2-3; size: -; D: -; DNA: TGTGCCAGCAGCGAATCCGGACACCCAGATACGCAGTATTTT; CDR3: CASSESGHPDTQYF
V: TRBV20-1; J: TRBJ2-1; size: -; D: TRBD2; DNA: TGCAGTGCCGTCAGCGGGAGGGCCAGTCGGAATGAGCAGTTCTTC; CDR3: CSAVSGRASRNEQFF
V: TRBV12-3/TRBV12-4; J: TRBJ2-7; size: few; D: -; DNA: TGTGCCAGCAGTTTATCGGATATGTACGAGCAGTACTTC; CDR3: CASSLSDMYEQYF
V: TRBV12-3/TRBV12-4; J: TRBJ1-2; size: -; D: TRBD1; DNA: TGTGCCAGCAGGTCAGAGGCAGGGGGCAACTATGGCTACACCTTC; CDR3: CASRSEAGGNYGYTF
V: TRBV5-1; J: TRBJ2-4; size: -; D: TRBD1; DNA: TGCGCCAGCACCCAGGGGGCCTTAGACAACATTCAGCACTTC; CDR3: CASTQGALDNIQHF
V: TRBV14; J: TRBJ1-2; size: few; D: -; DNA: TGTGCCAGCAGCCAGGCCCCAGGGGCAGGTGGCTACACCTTC; CDR3: CASSQAPGAGGYTF
V: TRBV12-3/TRBV12-4; J: TRBJ2-5; size: few; D: TRBD2; DNA: TGTGCCAGCCTCCCGGGGGACAAACTAGCGGTTCAAGGGAAGACCCAGTACTTC; CDR3: CASLPGDKLAVQGKTQYF
V: TRBV7-9; J: TRBJ2-3; size: -; D: TRBD2; DNA: TGTGCCAGCAGCTTATGGGTAGCGGGGACACATACGCAGTATTTT; CDR3: CASSLWVAGTHTQYF
V: TRBV20-1; J: TRBJ2-1; size: -; D: TRBD2; DNA: TGCAGTGCTAGTGTCGGGACTAGCCCTTACAATGAGCAGTTCTTC; CDR3: CSASVGTSPYNEQFF
V: TRBV29-1; J: TRBJ2-5; size: -; D: TRBD1; DNA: TGCAGCGCGACAGGGGCAGAGACCCAGTGCTTC; CDR3: CSATGAETQCF
V: TRBV4-2; J: TRBJ2-5; size: once; D: TRBD2; DNA: TGTGCCAGCAGCCAACGAGGGACTAGCGGACAAGAGACCCAGTACTTC; CDR3: CASSQRGTSGQETQYF
V: TRBV27; J: TRBJ2-2; size: -; D: -; DNA: TGTGCCAGCAGTGAATTACAGGGTACCGGGGAGCTGTTTTTT; CDR3: CASSELQGTGELFF
V: TRBV5-6; J: TRBJ2-2; size: -; D: -; DNA: TGTGCCAGCAGCTTGGCCGCCCCCGGCGGGGAGCTGTTTTTT; CDR3: CASSLAAPGGELFF
V: TRBV27; J: TRBJ2-7; size: -; D: -; DNA: TGTGCCAGCAGTCCTGGGGATTCAGGTCCCTACGAGCAGTACTTC; CDR3: CASSPGDSGPYEQYF
V: TRBV7-9; J: TRBJ2-3; size: -; D: TRBD2; DNA: TGTGCCAGCAGCTTAGCTAGCGGGACTCAGGCAGATACGCAGTATTTT; CDR3: CASSLASGTQADTQYF
V: TRBV7-9; J: TRBJ2-5; size: -; D: -; DNA: TGTGCCAGCAGCCCCACGGGGCTGGGGGAGACCCAGTACTTC; CDR3: CASSPTGLGETQYF
V: TRBV7-9; J: TRBJ2-3; size: -; D: -; DNA: TGTGCCAGCAGCTTAGAATTACACCCAGATACGCAGTATTTT; CDR3: CASSLELHPDTQYF
V: TRBV20-1; J: TRBJ1-2; size: few; D: -; DNA: TGCAGTGCAAGAGCGGATTATGGCCACACCTTC; CDR3: CSARADYGHTF
V: TRBV27; J: TRBJ2-7; size: -; D: -; DNA: TGTGCCAGCAGTTTAAGGCGCCCCTCCTACGAGCAGTACTTC; CDR3: CASSLRRPSYEQYF
V: TRBV19; J: TRBJ2-7; size: -; D: -; DNA: TGTGCCAGTAGTATGGGGGGTAACCGTTACGAGCAGTACTTC; CDR3: CASSMGGNRYEQYF
V: TRBV9; J: TRBJ1-4; size: few; D: -; DNA: TGTGCCAGCAGCGCACAGAGGGGATCTAATGAAAAACTGTTTTTT; CDR3: CASSAQRGSNEKLFF
V: TRBV11-2; J: TRBJ2-7; size: few; D: TRBD2; DNA: TGTGCCAGCAGCTCGCGGACTAGCGGGACCCCCGAGCAGTACTTC; CDR3: CASSSRTSGTPEQYF
V: TRBV27; J: TRBJ1-4; size: few; D: -; DNA: TGTGCCAGCAGTCAGGGACTGACGGCTAATGAAAAACTGTTTTTT; CDR3: CASSQGLTANEKLFF
V: TRBV9; J: TRBJ1-3; size: -; D: TRBD1; DNA: TGTGCCAGCAACCGGGACAGTAGTACTGGAAACACCATATATTTT; CDR3: CASNRDSSTGNTIYF
V: TRBV5-1; J: TRBJ2-1; size: few; D: -; DNA: TGCGCCAGCAGCTCAGCCTCAAATGAGCAGTTCTTC; CDR3: CASSSASNEQFF
V: TRBV15; J: TRBJ2-7; size: -; D: -; DNA: TGTGCCACCAGCAGCCTATCGACCTACGAGCAGTACTTC; CDR3: CATSSLSTYEQYF
V: TRBV25-1; J: TRBJ1-4; size: -; D: TRBD1; DNA: TGTGCCAGCAGTGCCGCCGGGACAGACTATAATGAAAAACTGTTTTTT; CDR3: CASSAAGTDYNEKLFF
V: TRBV7-3; J: TRBJ1-6; size: -; D: TRBD1; DNA: TGTACCAGCAGCTCGACAGGGGGCGATTCACCCCTCCACTTT; CDR3: CTSSSTGGDSPLHF
V: TRBV29-1; J: TRBJ1-6; size: few; D: -; DNA: TGCAGCAGGGACCTTCGAGCTTCACCCCTCCACTTT; CDR3: CSRDLRASPLHF
V: TRBV29-1; J: TRBJ2-1; size: few; D: -; DNA: TGCAGCGTTGAGCTAGCGACAGATGAGCAGTTCTTC; CDR3: CSVELATDEQFF
V: TRBV28; J: TRBJ2-2; size: many; D: -; DNA: TGTGCCAGCAGTTTTCTATTGATAGGGAACACCGGGGAGCTGTTTTTT; CDR3: CASSFLLIGNTGELFF
V: TRBV25-1; J: TRBJ2-2; size: -; D: -; DNA: TGTGCCAGCAGTGAATCCGAAAAGATCACCGGGGAGCCGTTTTTT; CDR3: CASSESEKITGEPFF
V: TRBV4-1; J: TRBJ1-1; size: -; D: -; DNA: TGCGCCAGCAGCCAAGGGGCGTTCCCTGAAGCTTTCTTT; CDR3: CASSQGAFPEAFF
V: TRBV7-9; J: TRBJ1-4; size: -; D: TRBD1; DNA: TGTGCCAGCAGCTTAGAGGGGACAGGGAATGAAAAACTGTTTTTT; CDR3: CASSLEGTGNEKLFF
V: TRBV20-1; J: TRBJ2-7; size: few; D: TRBD2; DNA: TGCAGTGCCGAGCGGGGGGATCTCTACGAGCAGTACTTC; CDR3: CSAERGDLYEQYF